This T cell receptor beta chain was identified during a study of technical replicates of blood from several donors. Using immunoSEQ multiplex PCR, the repertoire was profiled, and TCRdb retains in-frame clones only, with some absent. The sample comprises roughly 64,000 clones, approximately 86% of which are singletons, and 5% to 6% rests with the top ten. CDR3 length: 14 residues. Germline-derived CDR1 and CDR2 are LNHDA and SQIVND (reference sequence). Deletions cut 5 bases from V and 0 bases from J, with 11 bases between. This TCR came from a human donor in good health. Some clones in this sample may be carry-over from other donors' samples. The rearrangement links TRBV19 to TRBJ2-7; D unclear. Sample: PBMCs. The CDR3: CASSPRVASYEQYF. CDR3 bases: TGTGCCAGTAGTCCTCGTGTAGCCTCCTACGAGCAGTACTTC.